Listed below are T cell receptor beta chains from one sample, sequenced in a study of shared clonotypes between healthy human individuals. Sequencing was performed with immunoSEQ multiplex PCR; in TCRdb, only in-frame clones are kept and a portion is missing. The top ten clones hold 0.89% of a sample with 850,000 to 1,100,000 clones, 77% of them seen once. Material: memory CD4+ T cells from PBMCs. The receptors were gathered from a man aged 18 to 29 in good health. Some clones in this sample may be carry-over from other donors' samples. Each CDR3 is given without its conserved first and last residue. Only some rows state a clone size, as once, few, many or a class for expanded clones.

TRBV11-2	NA	TRBJ2-7	ASSLLDREEQY
TRBV4-3	NA	TRBJ2-3	ASSGRPDTQY
TRBV5-1	NA	TRBJ2-5	ASSFGTSGSGETQY
TRBV28	NA	TRBJ2-7	ASSRSDYEQY
TRBV13	NA	TRBJ2-3	ASSLAGTDTQY
TRBV6-1	NA	TRBJ2-7	ASSVPPPASEQY
TRBV18	NA	TRBJ2-1	ASSRDSEAHNEQF
TRBV2	NA	TRBJ1-5	ASTRTAEQPQH
TRBV25-1	NA	TRBJ2-1	ASSEYNTRGNEQF
TRBV29-1	NA	TRBJ1-2	SVEGQDDGYT
TRBV29-1	many	TRBJ2-3	SVWTASTDTQY
TRBV28	NA	TRBJ1-1	ASGSSWP
TRBV27	NA	TRBJ2-5	ATDGWGGETQY
TRBV15	NA	TRBJ1-1	ATSRDNRDSEAF
TRBV29-1	NA	TRBJ2-3	SVGTSTDTQY
TRBV2	NA	TRBJ2-7	ASSGARASSYEQY
TRBV15	NA	TRBJ2-7	ATSRGGPYEQY
TRBV30	NA	TRBJ1-4	AWSPGEKLF
TRBV7-2	NA	TRBJ2-1	ASSLNGVSYNEQF
TRBV5-4	NA	TRBJ1-1	ASSTEQGPTNTEAF
TRBV6-1	NA	TRBJ1-5	ASSDLGDRQPQH
TRBV5-1	few	TRBJ1-1	ASSVSGIEAF
TRBV7-3	NA	TRBJ2-3	ASSRRLAGEGVGDTQY
TRBV28	NA	TRBJ2-7	ASSGSTGGMYEQY
TRBV30	NA	TRBJ2-7	AWRDWRTTYEQY
TRBV28	NA	TRBJ1-2	ASTLGTGQTYGYT
TRBV2	few	TRBJ1-5	ASSPGTRNQPQH
TRBV28	once	TRBJ2-4	ASSLGPKNIQY
TRBV28	NA	TRBJ2-6	ASSLYGSGANVLT
TRBV27	NA	TRBJ2-5	ASSSVRASMETQY
TRBV7-2	NA	TRBJ1-3	ASSDFSGNTIY
TRBV7-2	NA	TRBJ2-7	ASSKGSQYEQY
TRBV5-1	NA	TRBJ2-3	ASSLDPRSDTQY
TRBV9	few	TRBJ1-3	ASSVGGDGRASGNTIY
TRBV18	NA	TRBJ2-7	ASSPGTGSYEQY
TRBV29-1	NA	TRBJ2-5	SVEDLTTRETQY
TRBV7-8	NA	TRBJ2-7	ASSSPSYEQY
TRBV19	NA	TRBJ1-5	ASMMGQGVYQPQH
TRBV25-1	few	TRBJ2-1	ASSEPSRGAYNEQF
TRBV27	NA	TRBJ2-1	ASSRIAGGGMSNEQF
TRBV28	NA	TRBJ1-1	ASGIQVETTEAF
TRBV5-4	NA	TRBJ2-1	ASSPPSGGEGNEQF
TRBV5-8	NA	TRBJ1-1	ASSRYPRPYTEAF
TRBV4-2	NA	TRBJ2-3	ASSQVSPASGGDTQY
TRBV4-2	NA	TRBJ1-6	ASSQEVGGPSNSPLH
TRBV7-3	NA	TRBJ2-7	ASSKSAGLPLYEQY
TRBV7-2	NA	TRBJ2-3	ASSLGTSGSASTDTQY
TRBV28	NA	TRBJ1-5	ASSLPGQGARGYSNQPQH
TRBV4-1	few	TRBJ1-4	ASSARQALVEKLF
TRBV2	NA	TRBJ1-4	ASRDGTGVEKLF
TRBV29-1	NA	TRBJ2-7	SVGGHNSYEQY
TRBV7-3	NA	TRBJ2-2	ASSRVGSPGGNTGELF
TRBV19	NA	TRBJ1-1	ASSMYYTEAF
TRBV6-1	few	TRBJ2-5	ASSEDRVRETQY
TRBV5-8	few	TRBJ2-5	ASSLILKQWETQY
TRBV5-1	once	TRBJ2-3	ASSFQGTSTDTQY
TRBV28	NA	TRBJ2-7	ASRLSTGGYEQY
TRBV5-4	NA	NA	ASSRRQGGEQY
TRBV4-1	once	TRBJ1-1	ASSQRTLRAMNTEAF